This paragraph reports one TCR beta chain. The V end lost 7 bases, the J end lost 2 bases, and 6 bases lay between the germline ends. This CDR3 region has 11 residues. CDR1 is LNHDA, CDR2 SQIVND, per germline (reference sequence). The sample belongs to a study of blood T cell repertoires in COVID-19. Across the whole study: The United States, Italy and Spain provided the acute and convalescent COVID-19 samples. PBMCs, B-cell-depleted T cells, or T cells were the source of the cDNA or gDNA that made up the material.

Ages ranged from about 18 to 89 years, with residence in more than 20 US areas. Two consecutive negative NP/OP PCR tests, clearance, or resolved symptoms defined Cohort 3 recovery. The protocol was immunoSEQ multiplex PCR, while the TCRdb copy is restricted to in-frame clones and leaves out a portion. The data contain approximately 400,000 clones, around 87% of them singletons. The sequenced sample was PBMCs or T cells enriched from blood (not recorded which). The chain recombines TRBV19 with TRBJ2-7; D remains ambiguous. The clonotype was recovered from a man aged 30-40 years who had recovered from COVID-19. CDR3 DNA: TGTGCCAGTATTCGGGCCTACGAGCAGTACTTC. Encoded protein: CASIRAYEQYF.